This T cell receptor (beta chain) originates from a study of PD-1 blockade in classical Hodgkin lymphoma. In the study overall: Nivolumab was administered to patients intravenously at 3 mg/kg every 2 weeks. Study-wide points: CD8+ TCR diversity did not rise significantly by C4D1, unlike CD4+. Patients excluded were those beginning nivolumab under 1 year after ASCT.

Indicated time point: cycle 4 day 1 (C4D1), after more than five weeks of nivolumab. With no exception, relapse followed autologous stem cell transplantation in all patients, and brentuximab vedotin exposure varied. As for this clone: Its target is unknown.

Libraries were prepared by immunoSEQ multiplex PCR; TCRdb keeps only in-frame clonotypes and omits some of them. There are approximately 90,000 clones in the sample; 83% occur only once, and more than 15% lies in the top ten. This sample comprised peripheral blood mononuclear cells (PBMCs), obtained before the fourth cycle of nivolumab. The clonotype originates from a human donor with classical Hodgkin lymphoma.

The CDR3 DNA is TGTGCCAGTAGTATTGGGACGGCTACGCAGTATTTT. This codes for CASSIGTATQYF. V and J are TRBV19 and TRBJ2-3, with D tentatively TRBD1 or TRBD2 (5 bases each). Germline values: CDR1 LNHDA, CDR2 SQIVND (reference sequence). This CDR3 spans 12 amino acids. The germline V and J ends were trimmed by 3 bases and 8 bases, with 9 bases remaining between them.